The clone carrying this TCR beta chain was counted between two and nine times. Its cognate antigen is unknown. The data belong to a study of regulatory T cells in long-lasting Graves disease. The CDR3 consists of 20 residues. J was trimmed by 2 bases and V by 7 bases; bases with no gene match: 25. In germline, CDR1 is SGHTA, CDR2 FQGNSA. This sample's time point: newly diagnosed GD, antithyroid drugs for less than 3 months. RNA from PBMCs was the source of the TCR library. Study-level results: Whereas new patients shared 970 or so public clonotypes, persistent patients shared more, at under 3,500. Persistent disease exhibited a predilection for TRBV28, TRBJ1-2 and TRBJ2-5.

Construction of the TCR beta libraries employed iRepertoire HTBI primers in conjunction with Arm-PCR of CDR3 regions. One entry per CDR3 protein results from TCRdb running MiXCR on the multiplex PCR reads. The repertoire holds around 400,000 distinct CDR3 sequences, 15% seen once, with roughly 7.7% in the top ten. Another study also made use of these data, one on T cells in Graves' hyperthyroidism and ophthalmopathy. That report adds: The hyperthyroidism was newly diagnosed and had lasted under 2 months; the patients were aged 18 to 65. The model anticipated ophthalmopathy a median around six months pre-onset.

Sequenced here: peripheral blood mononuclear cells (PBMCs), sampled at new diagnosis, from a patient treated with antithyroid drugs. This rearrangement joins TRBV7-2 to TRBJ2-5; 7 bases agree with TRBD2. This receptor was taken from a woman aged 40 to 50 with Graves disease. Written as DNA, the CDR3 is TGTGCCAGCATAGAGGAGCGGGATGACATCATCGCCATAGAACAAGAGACCCAGTACTTC. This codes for CASIEERDDIIAIEQETQYF.